The rows below give T cell receptor beta chains drawn from one sample of a study of blood T cell repertoires in COVID-19. Some clones are missing from TCRdb's copy, which holds only in-frame ones; the method was immunoSEQ multiplex PCR. The table includes 270,000 or so clones, about 89% detected once. The specimen sequenced was peripheral blood. All receptors come from a woman between 35 and 50 years old who had recovered from COVID-19. The CDR3 runs from the conserved cysteine through the conserved F or W. Fields, in order: D gene, clone size, J gene, V gene, CDR3 DNA, CDR3 protein. The D gene is left open where the match is weak. Clone size is stated in some rows and not others, as once, few, many or a class when expanded.

d_call: -
clone_size: -
j_call: TRBJ2-7
v_call: TRBV7-9
cdr3_nt: TGTGCCAGCAGCTCGGACAGAAGCTACGAGCAGTACTTC
cdr3_aa: CASSSDRSYEQYF

d_call: -
clone_size: -
j_call: TRBJ2-1
v_call: TRBV3-1/TRBV3-2
cdr3_nt: TGTGCCAGCAGCCACGGGACTCCCAATGAGCAGTTCTTC
cdr3_aa: CASSHGTPNEQFF

d_call: -
clone_size: -
j_call: TRBJ1-1
v_call: TRBV27
cdr3_nt: TGTGCCAGCAGTGTGGGCCGGAAGAACACTGAAGCTTTCTTT
cdr3_aa: CASSVGRKNTEAFF

d_call: -
clone_size: -
j_call: TRBJ1-5
v_call: TRBV6-5
cdr3_nt: TGTGCCAGCAAGGCGGCCAGCAATCAGCCCCAGCATTTT
cdr3_aa: CASKAASNQPQHF

d_call: TRBD2
clone_size: -
j_call: TRBJ2-7
v_call: TRBV5-1
cdr3_nt: TGCGCCAGCAGCGTCACTAGCGGGTCAGCCTCCTACGAGCAGTACTTC
cdr3_aa: CASSVTSGSASYEQYF

d_call: TRBD2
clone_size: -
j_call: TRBJ2-1
v_call: TRBV27
cdr3_nt: TGTGCCAGCAGTAACCGGACTAGCGAGAGTTACAATGAGCAGTTCTTC
cdr3_aa: CASSNRTSESYNEQFF

d_call: -
clone_size: -
j_call: TRBJ1-1
v_call: TRBV25-1
cdr3_nt: TGTGCCAGCAGGTCCCCAGGGGCGAACACTGAAGCTTTCTTT
cdr3_aa: CASRSPGANTEAFF

d_call: -
clone_size: -
j_call: TRBJ2-6
v_call: TRBV3-1/TRBV3-2
cdr3_nt: TGTGCCAGCAGCCCCCCGACGGGGGCTGGGGCCAACGTCCTGACTTTC
cdr3_aa: CASSPPTGAGANVLTF

d_call: -
clone_size: -
j_call: TRBJ1-2
v_call: TRBV5-6
cdr3_nt: TGTGCCAGCAGCTTGGGACACAGCAGGGGAAAGGAATATGGCTACACCTTC
cdr3_aa: CASSLGHSRGKEYGYTF

d_call: TRBD2
clone_size: once
j_call: TRBJ2-1
v_call: TRBV28
cdr3_nt: TGTGCCAGCACCCCTTACCGGGAGGGCCCTCAGGATGAGCAGTTCTTC
cdr3_aa: CASTPYREGPQDEQFF

d_call: TRBD1
clone_size: -
j_call: TRBJ2-5
v_call: TRBV7-9
cdr3_nt: TGTGCCAGCAGCCCACAGGGGTTCGCGGAGACCCAGTACTTC
cdr3_aa: CASSPQGFAETQYF

d_call: -
clone_size: once
j_call: TRBJ2-1
v_call: TRBV19
cdr3_nt: TGTGCCAGTAGTAGGGGCTCTGATCTCTACAATGAGCAGTTCTTC
cdr3_aa: CASSRGSDLYNEQFF

d_call: TRBD1
clone_size: -
j_call: TRBJ2-2
v_call: TRBV10-3
cdr3_nt: TGTGCCATGAACGACAGGGGACACACCGGGGAGCTGTTTTTT
cdr3_aa: CAMNDRGHTGELFF

d_call: TRBD2
clone_size: -
j_call: TRBJ2-7
v_call: TRBV29-1
cdr3_nt: TGCAGCGTTGAAGTGTCTAGCGGGACTGACGAGCAGTACTTC
cdr3_aa: CSVEVSSGTDEQYF

d_call: -
clone_size: -
j_call: TRBJ1-6
v_call: TRBV27
cdr3_nt: TGTGCCAGCAGTTTATCGTTTTTGGGAGATTCACCCCTCCACTTT
cdr3_aa: CASSLSFLGDSPLHF

d_call: -
clone_size: once
j_call: TRBJ1-6
v_call: TRBV5-4
cdr3_nt: TGTGCCAGCAGTCGCGGAGGAAATAATTCACCCCTCCACTTT
cdr3_aa: CASSRGGNNSPLHF

d_call: -
clone_size: -
j_call: TRBJ2-1
v_call: TRBV5-1
cdr3_nt: TGCGCCAGCAGCTTGGCCGTGGGCCAGAGCTCCTACAATGAGCAGTTCTTC
cdr3_aa: CASSLAVGQSSYNEQFF

d_call: -
clone_size: -
j_call: TRBJ2-1
v_call: TRBV10-3
cdr3_nt: TGTGCCATCAGTGGCCTACAGGGAAATGAGCAGTTCTTC
cdr3_aa: CAISGLQGNEQFF

d_call: TRBD2
clone_size: -
j_call: TRBJ2-3
v_call: TRBV3-1/TRBV3-2
cdr3_nt: TGTGCCAGCAGTCGCTGGGGGGGTCAGACTAGCGGGAGGGCAAATACGCAGTATTTT
cdr3_aa: CASSRWGGQTSGRANTQYF

d_call: -
clone_size: -
j_call: TRBJ1-1
v_call: TRBV29-1
cdr3_nt: TGCAGCGCGCAAGGGATGCGGGACGGGGCCACTGAAGCTTTCTTT
cdr3_aa: CSAQGMRDGATEAFF

d_call: TRBD2
clone_size: -
j_call: TRBJ2-5
v_call: TRBV3-1/TRBV3-2
cdr3_nt: TGTGCCAGCAGCCCCATAGCGGGCGCGGAGACCCAGTACTTC
cdr3_aa: CASSPIAGAETQYF

d_call: -
clone_size: -
j_call: TRBJ1-2
v_call: TRBV4-2
cdr3_nt: TGTGCCAGCAGCCAAGAACAGGCCTATGGCTACACCTTC
cdr3_aa: CASSQEQAYGYTF

d_call: TRBD2
clone_size: -
j_call: TRBJ2-2
v_call: TRBV4-2
cdr3_nt: TGTGCCAGCAGCGGGGAGTTAGCGGGAGCACTTCCCGGGGAGCTGTTTTTT
cdr3_aa: CASSGELAGALPGELFF

d_call: TRBD2
clone_size: -
j_call: TRBJ2-3
v_call: TRBV5-1
cdr3_nt: TGCGCCAGCAGCTTGGCCCTAGCGGGAGTATCGGAAGATACGCAGTATTTT
cdr3_aa: CASSLALAGVSEDTQYF

d_call: -
clone_size: -
j_call: TRBJ2-7
v_call: TRBV10-3
cdr3_nt: TGTGCCATCAGTGACCCTGTTGGCAGGCACTCCTACGAGCAGTACTTC
cdr3_aa: CAISDPVGRHSYEQYF

d_call: -
clone_size: -
j_call: TRBJ2-5
v_call: TRBV18
cdr3_nt: TGTGCCAGCTCACCACCGAACAGCCAAGAGACCCAGTACTTC
cdr3_aa: CASSPPNSQETQYF

d_call: -
clone_size: -
j_call: TRBJ2-7
v_call: TRBV6-1
cdr3_nt: TGTGCCAGCAGTGAAACGGGCAGGGTCTACGAGCAGTACTTC
cdr3_aa: CASSETGRVYEQYF

d_call: -
clone_size: -
j_call: TRBJ1-5
v_call: TRBV19
cdr3_nt: TGTGCCAGTAGTAAGACCCAGGGGTCCAATCAGCCCCAGCATTTT
cdr3_aa: CASSKTQGSNQPQHF

d_call: TRBD2
clone_size: -
j_call: TRBJ2-2
v_call: TRBV27
cdr3_nt: TGTGCCAGCAGTTGGGGGGGAACCGGGGAGCTGTTTTTT
cdr3_aa: CASSWGGTGELFF

d_call: TRBD2
clone_size: once
j_call: TRBJ2-1
v_call: TRBV6-5
cdr3_nt: TGTGCCAGCAGTTCTACGGGAGGGCTGGGAGACAATGAGCAGTTCTTC
cdr3_aa: CASSSTGGLGDNEQFF

d_call: TRBD1
clone_size: -
j_call: TRBJ1-2
v_call: TRBV7-9
cdr3_nt: TGTGCCAGCAGCCAGAGGACAGGCGGGGGCTACACCTTC
cdr3_aa: CASSQRTGGGYTF

d_call: -
clone_size: many
j_call: TRBJ1-1
v_call: TRBV7-9
cdr3_nt: TGTGCCAGCAGCCCGCAGGGTTCCGGGGAAGCTTTCTTT
cdr3_aa: CASSPQGSGEAFF

d_call: -
clone_size: -
j_call: TRBJ2-6
v_call: TRBV6-1
cdr3_nt: TGTGCCAGCAGTGTCGTCAGGGGAAAACTCTCTGGGGCCAACGTCCTGACTTTC
cdr3_aa: CASSVVRGKLSGANVLTF

d_call: -
clone_size: -
j_call: TRBJ1-2
v_call: TRBV7-9
cdr3_nt: TGTGCCAGCAGCTTAGGGGAGGGGCTCGACTATGGCTACACCTTC
cdr3_aa: CASSLGEGLDYGYTF

d_call: -
clone_size: -
j_call: TRBJ1-3
v_call: TRBV13
cdr3_nt: TGTGCCAGCAGCGAGACAGCTCGAGGAAACACCATATATTTT
cdr3_aa: CASSETARGNTIYF

d_call: -
clone_size: -
j_call: TRBJ2-7
v_call: TRBV20-1
cdr3_nt: TGCAGTGCTAGTTCCAGCGGAGGAAACAACTACGAGCAGTACTTC
cdr3_aa: CSASSSGGNNYEQYF

d_call: TRBD1
clone_size: -
j_call: TRBJ2-5
v_call: TRBV28
cdr3_nt: TGTGCCAGCAGTTTCCACCCTGGGACAGGGGGGAAAGAGACCCAGTACTTC
cdr3_aa: CASSFHPGTGGKETQYF

d_call: -
clone_size: -
j_call: TRBJ2-7
v_call: TRBV2
cdr3_nt: TGTGCCAGCAGTGAAGCGCCGACTACCTACGAGCAGTACTTC
cdr3_aa: CASSEAPTTYEQYF

d_call: -
clone_size: -
j_call: TRBJ1-1
v_call: TRBV2
cdr3_nt: TGTGCCAGCAGTCCTCAGGGGCTGGGCACTGAAGCTTTCTTT
cdr3_aa: CASSPQGLGTEAFF

d_call: TRBD2
clone_size: -
j_call: TRBJ2-5
v_call: TRBV3-1/TRBV3-2
cdr3_nt: TGTGCCAGCAGCCAAGGACTAGCGGTTTCATTGGGGGAGACCCAGTACTTC
cdr3_aa: CASSQGLAVSLGETQYF

d_call: TRBD2
clone_size: once
j_call: TRBJ2-5
v_call: TRBV7-2
cdr3_nt: TGTGCCAGCAGCTTAGGGCTAGCGGGAGTTGAGACCCAGTACTTC
cdr3_aa: CASSLGLAGVETQYF

d_call: -
clone_size: once
j_call: TRBJ2-7
v_call: TRBV3-1/TRBV3-2
cdr3_nt: TGTGCCAGCAGCCCCTCGGGTGCCGGCGAGCAGTACTTC
cdr3_aa: CASSPSGAGEQYF

d_call: TRBD1
clone_size: -
j_call: TRBJ2-3
v_call: TRBV6-5
cdr3_nt: TGTGCCAGCAGCTGGACAGGGGGGACAGATACGCAGTATTTT
cdr3_aa: CASSWTGGTDTQYF